The source of this T cell receptor beta chain is a study of T cell responses to AZD1222 COVID-19 vaccine. Study-wide results and caveats: Sampled repertoires all dated from after the peak T cell response. Spike-spanning, vaccine-associated CD4 TCRs were dominant at 160-218 and 743-854.

Data came from immunoSEQ multiplex PCR; TCRdb stores just in-frame clones and leaves some out. The table records 120,000 or so clones, 88% of them present only once. A note on this clone: No antigen is known for it.

Trimming took 7 bases from V and 3 from J, leaving 16 bases between them. The CDR3 covers 15 residues. Looked up from germline, CDR1 is MDHEN and CDR2 is SYDVKM. V gene TRBV28 combines with J gene TRBJ1-5; the D gene is possibly TRBD1 (5 bases). This receptor was taken from an adult in good health. The sample consisted of peripheral blood, taken on day 0 of MenACWY control vaccination. The CDR3 region is CASTPGGLVNQPQHF. As DNA, the CDR3 is TGTGCCAGCACCCCGGGGGGGTTGGTCAATCAGCCCCAGCATTTT.